Each of the 15 T cell receptor beta chains below was sequenced from the same sample in a study of T cell repertoires in cytomegalovirus infection. Using its own MiXCR run on the reads, TCRdb lists one record per CDR3 protein. The table records just over 450,000 distinct CDR3 sequences, roughly 43% of them present only once. Which antigens these TCRs recognize remains unknown. The sample consisted of cultured PBMCs, taken from culture after CMV antigen stimulation. The origin of the receptors is a human donor in good health (CMV status not recorded). Some clones in this sample may be carry-over from other donors' samples.

In this sample, this clonotype turned up a few times. The chain couples TRBV7-8 to TRBJ1-1; maybe TRBD1 (5 bases). Germline CDR1 is SGHVS and CDR2 is FQNEAQ. Trimming cost V 2 bases and J 0 bases, with 13 bases left between them. This CDR3 is built from 16 residues. DNA for the CDR3: TGTGCCAGCAGCTTAATTGGGGGGGGAATGAACACTGAAGCTTTCTTT. Encoded protein: CASSLIGGGMNTEAFF.

This clonotype was seen a handful of times. This rearrangement joins TRBV7-9 to TRBJ1-1; unclear D gene. The ends were cut back, 5 bases at V and 2 bases at J, with 12 bases in the middle. Germline V gene lookup returns CDR1 SEHNR and CDR2 FQNEAQ (reference sequence). This CDR3 comprises 14 residues. The CDR3 DNA sequence: TGTGCCAGCAGCAAATGGGTGGACAACACTGAAGCTTTCTTT. This sequence encodes CASSKWVDNTEAFF.

This clonotype was seen only a few times. The rearrangement joins TRBV3-1 to TRBJ1-1; 9 positions agree with TRBD1. The CDR3 runs to 12 residues. After removal of 6 bases from V and 9 bases from J, the junction contained 5 bases not matched to a gene. The V gene's germline CDR1 is LGHDT and CDR2 YNNKEL (reference sequence). The CDR3 here is CASRRDRDKAFF. CDR3 in DNA: TGTGCCAGCAGGCGGGACAGGGATAAAGCTTTCTTT.

There are a few counts of this clonotype. The chain couples TRBV7-6 to TRBJ2-7, with D possibly being TRBD2 (6 bases). This CDR3 comprises 15 residues. Germline loops: CDR1 SGHVS, CDR2 FNYEAQ. V lost 0 bases, J lost 3 bases, and 12 bases lay in between. CDR3 coding DNA: TGTGCCAGCAGCTTAGCGGTGGGAGGCGTCTACGAGCAGTACTTC. This codes for CASSLAVGGVYEQYF.

This clonotype has a handful of counts. The V call is TRBV5-4, the J call TRBJ2-2; no reliable D call. V gave up 2 bases and J gave up 0 bases, with 5 bases separating them. Germline V gives CDR1 SGHNT, CDR2 YYREEE (reference sequence). The CDR3 sequence is 14 residues long. The CDR3 reads CASSFVPNTGELFF. For the CDR3, the DNA is TGTGCCAGCAGCTTTGTCCCGAACACCGGGGAGCTGTTTTTT. Looking up the rest from reference TRBV5-4 and TRBJ2-2 gives the full variable domain: ETGVTQSPTHLIKTRGQQVTLRCSSQSGHNTVSWYQQALGQGPQFIFQYYREEENGRGNFPPRFSGLQFPNYSSELNVNALELDDSALYLCASSFVPNTGELFFGEGSRLTVL.

This chain joins TRBV11-3 and TRBJ2-1; 9 nucleotides agree with TRBD2. This CDR3 is 13 amino acids long. CDR1 and CDR2 (germline): SGHNT, YENEEA. Trimming cost V 7 bases and J 6 bases; bases outside gene matches: 4. The CDR3 DNA reads TGTGCCAGCAAGTTAGCGGGGGTCAATGAGCAGTTCTTC. This sequence encodes CASKLAGVNEQFF.

The gene calls are TRBV4-3 and TRBJ2-7; D is unresolved. Germline CDR1 reads LGHNA; CDR2 reads YSLEER. Trimming left V 0 bases short and J 6 bases short, with 6 bases between. The CDR3 runs to 12 residues. Here the CDR3 DNA reads TGCGCCAGCAGCCAAGAAACCAGCGAGCAGTACTTC. Amino acids: CASSQETSEQYF.

The V call is TRBV30, the J call TRBJ1-2; tentatively, D is TRBD1 (6 bases). This CDR3 contains 13 residues. The germline V and J ends were trimmed by 4 bases and 8 bases, with 17 bases remaining between them. The germline gives CDR1 GTSNPN, CDR2 SVGIG (reference sequence). In nucleotides, the CDR3 is TGTGCCTGGACCTCACTGGGGGCCGGGGGCTACACCTTC. Translated: CAWTSLGAGGYTF.

This sequence joins TRBV7-2 and TRBJ2-3; TRBD2 matches 12 bases. Unmatched junction bases numbered 12, after V lost 4 bases and J lost 10 bases. The CDR3 contains 16 residues. The germline gives CDR1 SGHTA, CDR2 FQGNSA. The CDR3 sequence: CASSSRLAGVTIPQYF. The DNA of the CDR3 is TGTGCCAGCAGCTCCAGACTAGCGGGAGTTACTATCCCGCAGTATTTT.

About this clonotype itself: The junction differs from germline at one of its ends, possibly a read error. Here the CDR3 reads CASSLVGTSGMRVF. The CDR3 region has the DNA TGTGCCAGCAGCTTAGTCGGGACTAGCGGGATGAGGGTCTTC. The chain recombines TRBV7-8 with TRBJ2-1, with TRBD2 matching over 13 bases. Germline CDR1 SGHVS, CDR2 FQNEAQ. CDR3 length equals 14 residues. Full variable domain (outside the CDR3, taken from reference TRBV7-8 and TRBJ2-1): GAGVSQSPRYKVAKRGQDVALRCDPISGHVSLFWYQQALGQGPEFLTYFQNEAQLDKSGLPSDRFFAERPEGSVSTLKIQRTQQEDSAVYLCASSLVGTSGMRVFGPGTRLTVL.

A few counts support this clonotype. The chain links TRBV6-1 to TRBJ2-7; D is ambiguous. The V end lost 3 bases, the J end lost 4 bases, and 16 bases lay between the germline ends. Looked up from germline, CDR1 is MNHNS and CDR2 is SASEGT. CDR3 length equals 15 residues. The CDR3 spells CASSESFTPEYEQYF. The CDR3 DNA reads as TGTGCCAGCAGTGAGAGTTTTACCCCGGAGTACGAGCAGTACTTC.

This clonotype has a handful of counts. This chain links TRBV7-2 with TRBJ2-2; TRBD2 matches at 10 bases. There are 14 residues in the CDR3. V lost 7 bases, J lost 7 bases, and 6 bases stayed unmatched. Germline CDR1 SGHTA, CDR2 FQGNSA. CDR3 residues: CASTTSGAVGELFF. The CDR3 nucleotides read TGTGCCAGCACAACTAGCGGGGCGGTCGGGGAGCTGTTTTTT.

This clonotype was seen ten or more times. V is TRBV7-9 and J is TRBJ2-7; 9 nucleotides line up with TRBD1. Germline V lookup: CDR1 SEHNR, CDR2 FQNEAQ (reference sequence). CDR3 size: 13 residues. Unmatched junction bases numbered 3, after V lost 3 bases and J lost 6 bases. CDR3 residues: CASSLGQGGEQYF. For the CDR3, the DNA is TGTGCCAGCAGCTTGGGACAGGGTGGCGAGCAGTACTTC.

This clonotype appeared a few times. The V and J genes are TRBV18 and TRBJ2-3; D possibly matches TRBD1 or TRBD2 (5 bases each). This CDR3 has 14 residues. V was clipped by 2 bases and J by 2 bases, with 8 bases between them. Germline V lookup: CDR1 KGHSH, CDR2 LQKENI. The CDR3 region is CASSPTGTTDTQYF. CDR3 DNA: TGTGCCAGCTCACCAACGGGGACCACAGATACGCAGTATTTT.

This chain links TRBV6-1 with TRBJ2-7; D tentatively fits TRBD1 or TRBD2 (5 bases each). V lost 5 bases to trimming and J lost 4 bases, with 18 bases between them. There are 15 residues in the CDR3. The germline V gene has CDR1 MNHNS and CDR2 SASEGT. The CDR3 DNA reads TGTGCCAGCAGTTACCCGGGGCAGGCCTTATACGAGCAGTACTTC. This encodes CASSYPGQALYEQYF.